This entry features one TCR beta chain sequence. Its antigen is as yet unknown. Germline CDR1 reads MNHEY; CDR2 reads SMNVEV (reference sequence). This CDR3 has 14 residues. V gave up 3 bases and J gave up 4 bases, with 12 bases separating them. These data come from a study of shared clonotypes between healthy human individuals. Study-wide results and caveats: Estimated richness values were generally larger in naive subsets than in memory subsets. Of the naive CD4 clonotypes, around 5.2% were shared across a few donors. Specimens sampled were limited to blood, with tissue repertoires likely differing.

It was CD45RO-negative cells, positively selected for CCR7, that made up naive CD8 cells, with terminally differentiated effector memory CD45RA+ cells excluded. Generated by immunoSEQ multiplex PCR, the TCRdb table keeps only in-frame clones and is missing some. The sample records under 2,000,000 clones, roughly 94% being singletons. The V call is TRBV27, the J call TRBJ1-1; weak D call: TRBD1 (5 bases). This TCR was sampled from a man aged 18 to 29 in good health. The sample was naive CD8+ T cells sorted from blood. The CDR3 spells CASSLTERSTEAFF. The CDR3 DNA sequence: TGTGCCAGCAGTTTGACAGAAAGGAGCACTGAAGCTTTCTTT.